This is a list of T cell receptor beta chains from one sample in a study of cytomegalovirus exposure and HLA in healthy donors. Assay: immunoSEQ multiplex PCR; the TCRdb copy retains only in-frame clones and omits some. The sample has 90,000 or so clones; roughly 80% are singletons. Sequenced: PBMCs. Receptor source: a man under 40 in good health and CMV-seropositive. CDR3s include the opening cysteine and the closing phenylalanine or tryptophan. D genes are given only for firm matches. Part of the rows lack a size; the others show once, few, many or a class for expanded clones.

v_gene: TRBV28
d_gene: NA
j_gene: TRBJ1-6
abundance: NA
CDR3aa: CASSLLVRNSPLHF
CDR3nt: TGTGCCAGCAGTTTACTCGTTCGGAATTCACCCCTCCACTTT

v_gene: TRBV27
d_gene: NA
j_gene: TRBJ1-1
abundance: many
CDR3aa: CASRPTVNTEAFF
CDR3nt: TGTGCCAGCAGGCCTACGGTGAACACTGAAGCTTTCTTT

v_gene: TRBV7-5
d_gene: NA
j_gene: TRBJ1-5
abundance: NA
CDR3aa: CARSPTWTAQHF
CDR3nt: TGTGCCAGAAGTCCGACATGGACAGCCCAGCATTTT

v_gene: TRBV5-1
d_gene: NA
j_gene: TRBJ1-1
abundance: NA
CDR3aa: CASSLRDMNTEAFF
CDR3nt: TGCGCCAGCAGCCTCCGGGACATGAACACTGAAGCTTTCTTT

v_gene: TRBV6-6
d_gene: NA
j_gene: TRBJ2-5
abundance: NA
CDR3aa: CASSRQVPAQETQYF
CDR3nt: TGTGCCAGCTCCCGACAGGTCCCTGCCCAAGAGACCCAGTACTTC

v_gene: TRBV7-9
d_gene: NA
j_gene: TRBJ1-3
abundance: NA
CDR3aa: CASSSTYSGNTIYF
CDR3nt: TGTGCCAGCAGCTCAACATACTCTGGAAACACCATATATTTT

v_gene: TRBV2
d_gene: NA
j_gene: TRBJ2-6
abundance: NA
CDR3aa: CASRTGGSGANVLTF
CDR3nt: TGTGCCAGCAGGACAGGCGGCTCTGGGGCCAACGTCCTGACTTTC

v_gene: TRBV2
d_gene: NA
j_gene: TRBJ2-7
abundance: NA
CDR3aa: CASRRSYEQYF
CDR3nt: TGTGCCAGCAGGCGATCCTACGAGCAGTACTTC

v_gene: TRBV2
d_gene: TRBD2
j_gene: TRBJ2-1
abundance: few
CDR3aa: CASSLTSHEQFF
CDR3nt: TGTGCCAGCAGTTTGACTAGCCATGAGCAGTTCTTC

v_gene: TRBV29-1
d_gene: TRBD1
j_gene: TRBJ1-2
abundance: NA
CDR3aa: CSVAWWDSVYGYPF
CDR3nt: TGCAGCGTGGCATGGTGGGACAGTGTCTATGGCTACCCCTTC

v_gene: TRBV25-1
d_gene: TRBD1
j_gene: TRBJ1-1
abundance: NA
CDR3aa: CASSQPGQGNTEAFF
CDR3nt: TGTGCCAGCAGCCAACCGGGACAGGGAAACACTGAAGCTTTCTTT

v_gene: TRBV30
d_gene: TRBD1
j_gene: TRBJ1-2
abundance: NA
CDR3aa: CAWSGTGHKYNNYGYTF
CDR3nt: TGTGCCTGGAGTGGGACAGGGCATAAATATAATAACTATGGCTACACCTTC

v_gene: TRBV28
d_gene: NA
j_gene: TRBJ1-2
abundance: NA
CDR3aa: CASSSGNYGYTF
CDR3nt: TGTGCCAGCAGTTCAGGGAACTATGGCTACACCTTC

v_gene: TRBV27
d_gene: NA
j_gene: TRBJ1-6
abundance: NA
CDR3aa: CASSLRGSGNSPLHF
CDR3nt: TGTGCCAGCAGTTTACGGGGATCGGGCAATTCACCCCTCCACTTT

v_gene: TRBV12-5
d_gene: TRBD1
j_gene: TRBJ1-3
abundance: many
CDR3aa: CASGLAYRGPGNTIYF
CDR3nt: TGTGCTAGTGGTTTGGCCTACAGGGGTCCTGGAAACACCATATATTTT

v_gene: TRBV18
d_gene: NA
j_gene: TRBJ2-7
abundance: NA
CDR3aa: CASSPPDSHEQYF
CDR3nt: TGTGCCAGCTCACCCCCGGACAGTCACGAGCAGTACTTC

v_gene: TRBV9
d_gene: NA
j_gene: TRBJ1-2
abundance: NA
CDR3aa: CASSQEGEGGGYTF
CDR3nt: TGTGCCAGCAGCCAAGAGGGGGAAGGGGGAGGCTACACCTTC

v_gene: TRBV4-1
d_gene: NA
j_gene: TRBJ1-4
abundance: NA
CDR3aa: CASSQEGRGRREKLFF
CDR3nt: TGCGCCAGCAGCCAAGAAGGGAGAGGGCGGCGCGAAAAACTGTTTTTT

v_gene: TRBV4-1
d_gene: NA
j_gene: TRBJ1-1
abundance: NA
CDR3aa: CASSQGPLGRVMNTEAFF
CDR3nt: TGCGCCAGCAGCCAAGGCCCGTTGGGCAGGGTCATGAACACTGAAGCTTTCTTT

v_gene: TRBV5-1
d_gene: TRBD1
j_gene: TRBJ2-7
abundance: NA
CDR3aa: CASKKAGGYEQYF
CDR3nt: TGCGCCAGCAAGAAAGCAGGGGGCTACGAGCAGTACTTC

v_gene: TRBV7-9
d_gene: NA
j_gene: TRBJ2-5
abundance: NA
CDR3aa: CASSSHLPLVDQYF
CDR3nt: TGTGCCAGCAGCTCTCACCTTCCTTTGGTAGACCAGTACTTC

v_gene: TRBV15
d_gene: NA
j_gene: TRBJ2-3
abundance: NA
CDR3aa: CATSIIRGDTQYF
CDR3nt: TGTGCCACCAGCATAATCCGGGGAGATACGCAGTATTTT

v_gene: TRBV6-5
d_gene: NA
j_gene: TRBJ1-1
abundance: NA
CDR3aa: CASWRQGNTEAFF
CDR3nt: TGTGCCAGCTGGCGTCAGGGGAACACTGAAGCTTTCTTT

v_gene: TRBV2
d_gene: NA
j_gene: TRBJ1-6
abundance: NA
CDR3aa: CASSFGQTNSPLHF
CDR3nt: TGTGCCAGCAGTTTTGGACAGACTAATTCACCCCTCCACTTT

v_gene: TRBV20-1
d_gene: NA
j_gene: TRBJ2-7
abundance: once
CDR3aa: CSVRLDYEQYF
CDR3nt: TGCAGTGTTAGACTAGACTACGAGCAGTACTTC

v_gene: TRBV5-5
d_gene: NA
j_gene: TRBJ2-1
abundance: NA
CDR3aa: CASSFSGSAYNEQFF
CDR3nt: TGTGCCAGCAGCTTTTCAGGGTCCGCATACAATGAGCAGTTCTTC

v_gene: TRBV14
d_gene: NA
j_gene: TRBJ1-4
abundance: few
CDR3aa: CAPRASTNEKLFF
CDR3nt: TGTGCCCCCAGGGCTTCAACTAATGAAAAACTGTTTTTT

v_gene: TRBV6-5
d_gene: NA
j_gene: TRBJ2-5
abundance: NA
CDR3aa: CASKSGGGETQYF
CDR3nt: TGTGCCAGCAAGTCTGGTGGCGGAGAGACCCAGTACTTC

v_gene: TRBV28
d_gene: NA
j_gene: TRBJ1-4
abundance: once
CDR3aa: CASSFMGAGRDEKLFF
CDR3nt: TGTGCCAGCAGTTTCATGGGGGCTGGACGAGATGAAAAACTGTTTTTT

v_gene: TRBV18
d_gene: NA
j_gene: TRBJ1-6
abundance: NA
CDR3aa: CASSPYGTGGNSPLHF
CDR3nt: TGTGCCAGCTCACCCTACGGGACTGGGGGTAATTCACCCCTCCACTTT

v_gene: TRBV5-1
d_gene: NA
j_gene: TRBJ2-5
abundance: NA
CDR3aa: CASSLGGRGQETQYF
CDR3nt: TGCGCCAGCAGCTTGGGGGGCAGGGGCCAAGAGACCCAGTACTTC

v_gene: TRBV6-1
d_gene: NA
j_gene: TRBJ1-1
abundance: NA
CDR3aa: CASSQTPMNTEAFF
CDR3nt: TGTGCCAGCAGTCAGACACCCATGAACACTGAAGCTTTCTTT

v_gene: TRBV7-2
d_gene: TRBD1
j_gene: TRBJ2-3
abundance: few
CDR3aa: CASSRDSSTDTQYF
CDR3nt: TGTGCCAGCAGTAGGGACAGTAGCACAGATACGCAGTATTTT

v_gene: TRBV15
d_gene: NA
j_gene: TRBJ2-3
abundance: NA
CDR3aa: CATSREKHRGGWVRDTDTQYF
CDR3nt: TGTGCCACCAGCAGAGAAAAGCACCGAGGGGGTTGGGTTAGGGACACAGATACGCAGTATTTT

v_gene: TRBV27
d_gene: NA
j_gene: TRBJ2-1
abundance: NA
CDR3aa: CASSLGTPDEQLF
CDR3nt: TGTGCCAGCAGCCTCGGGACACCGGATGAGCAGCTCTTC

v_gene: TRBV4-3
d_gene: NA
j_gene: TRBJ1-3
abundance: once
CDR3aa: CASSQDHKGAGNTIYF
CDR3nt: TGCGCCAGCAGCCAAGATCATAAGGGAGCCGGAAACACCATATATTTT

v_gene: TRBV7-9
d_gene: TRBD1
j_gene: TRBJ1-2
abundance: NA
CDR3aa: CASSLGDSIRANYGYTF
CDR3nt: TGTGCCAGCAGCTTGGGGGACAGCATTCGCGCGAACTATGGCTACACCTTC

v_gene: TRBV2
d_gene: NA
j_gene: TRBJ1-4
abundance: once
CDR3aa: CASIKGGPATNEKLFF
CDR3nt: TGTGCCAGCATAAAGGGGGGGCCTGCAACTAATGAAAAACTGTTTTTT

v_gene: TRBV15
d_gene: NA
j_gene: TRBJ2-4
abundance: NA
CDR3aa: CATSRARLGGDIQYF
CDR3nt: TGTGCCACCAGCAGGGCTCGACTAGGCGGGGACATTCAGTACTTC

v_gene: TRBV6-6
d_gene: NA
j_gene: TRBJ1-2
abundance: NA
CDR3aa: CASRHEGAPPNYGYTF
CDR3nt: TGTGCCAGCAGGCATGAAGGGGCTCCTCCTAACTATGGCTACACCTTC

v_gene: TRBV5-1
d_gene: NA
j_gene: TRBJ2-2
abundance: NA
CDR3aa: CASSRTPGVNTGELFF
CDR3nt: TGCGCCAGCAGCAGGACTCCGGGAGTGAACACCGGGGAGCTGTTTTTT